This entry concerns a single T cell receptor (beta chain). Its antigen specificity is not known. No base qualities exist here, and no much larger clone lies one base off it. Healthy HIV-negative adults with no recently reported acute infections or vaccinations were included as donors. All donors were Caucasian adults living in Nashville, Tennessee, USA. The CD8 memory samples were a combination of magnetically selected CD45RO+ cells and CCR7-negative CD45RA+ effector memory (TemRA) cells. Blood was obtained by leukapheresis, after which PBMCs were separated by Ficoll-Histopaque density gradient centrifugation and cryopreserved in liquid nitrogen vapor phase. Purity and quantity of every magnetically sorted T cell population were checked by analytical flow cytometry. From each sorted fraction, genomic DNA was isolated and quantified by UV absorbance on a Nanodrop 2000c. Using the deep immunoSEQ assay, multiplex PCR amplified TCR CDR3 regions from genomic DNA. Genomic DNA extracted from each cell subset was distributed evenly over all wells of several immunoSEQ 96-well plates, and each plate served as one replicate. For sorted subsets, each replicate PCR was loaded with about 200 ng genomic DNA, equivalent to about 33,000 T cell genomes. Purified libraries were quantified with a Qubit 3.0 fluorometer, sized on a Bioanalyzer 2100, and re-quantified with the KAPA Library Quantification kit. Each immunoSEQ 96-well plate was sequenced on its own single-read 150-cycle Illumina NextSeq 550 flow cell. As for the authors' bioinformatics: Because the immunoSEQ output included only junctional sequences and no quality scores, the filtering could not be the same as the filtering used for full-length reads. Sequences were annotated with PyIR, a Python wrapper for IgBLAST v1.9, using IMGT germline references to assign V/J genes and CDR3. Reads were removed for weak V/J assignments (E-value above 1e-6), missing CDR3, stop codons, out-of-frame junctions, or ambiguous translated residues. V3J clonotypes were defined as sequences sharing an identical inferred V gene, J gene, and CDR3 amino acid sequence. Percentage overlap between repertoires was calculated by dividing the number of shared unique clonotypes by the size of the smaller repertoire. Richness of each repertoire was evaluated using RTK rarefaction, the Chao1 estimator, and Recon v2.1 estimates of unobserved clonotypes. For all TCRbeta clonotypes obtained by the gDNA method from several donors, generation probabilities were computed with OLGA. TCRdb stores this immuneACCESS table with in-frame sequences only. Part of the clones is absent; in the studies checked, under half of the shortfall reflects unresolved V genes, and no reason is known for the rest. That table is the source of V, J and clone size, and D and trimming were worked out from the DNA. The sample profile shows 85,000 to 100,000 clones; 67% of them were found once. The ten largest clones take up more than 40% of the sample.

The junction carries 12 bases between V and J, which are trimmed by 3 bases and 0 bases respectively. CDR1 and CDR2, looked up from the germline V gene, are MGHDK and SYGVNS. Counted from cysteine to phenylalanine, this CDR3 has 16 amino acids. The sequence is cut down to CDR3 DNA, 48 bases in frame from base 1. This sample is part of a study of shared clonotypes between healthy human individuals (dated by TCRdb to the early 2020s). Turning to the overall study: A few men and a couple of women, aged 18 to 49 years, made up the cohort. To estimate repertoire size and how much clonotype sharing occurs between individuals, the study deeply sequenced the blood TCR repertoires of about five healthy adults. To increase sequencing depth and limit assay-specific biases, TCR repertoire library preparation and sequencing were carried out by different laboratories using diverse techniques. For each donor, CD4 naive and CD4 memory were each given three plates, CD8 naive was given two plates, and CD8 memory was given one plate. Each donor's leukapheresis produced roughly between about 0.85 and 10 billion PBMCs.

General findings and caveats noted by the study authors: The genetic and exposure-history diversity represented was limited by the small number of donors. When several donors were compared, the shared fraction of clonotypes was 5% to 6.5% for naive CD4, about 4% for naive CD8, roughly 2.5% for memory CD4, and under 0.5% for memory CD8. Larger estimated clonotype richness was generally found for naive subsets than for memory subsets. Incomplete sequencing was indicated by rarefaction of sorted-subset datasets, despite the large sequencing depth. Only blood was sampled, and tissue TCR repertoires likely differ from those in blood. Pairwise subsampling led to the expectation that sequencing depth would affect the degree of clonotype sharing among donors. Compared with non-shared clonotypes, clonotypes shared by all four sorted-subset donors had higher generation probabilities.

The chain was built from TRBV25-1 and TRBJ2-1; TRBD1 might be the D gene, on 5 matching bases. Sequencing was carried out using memory CD8+ T cells sorted from blood. In the paper's terms, the cell subset or site label means: CD45RO+ cells pooled with CCR7-negative TemRA cells. The TCR comes from a man aged 25-45 years in good health. The CDR3: CASSEVTVSSYNEQFF. The nucleotide sequence is given as TGTGCCAGCAGTGAGGTGACAGTGAGCTCCTACAATGAGCAGTTCTTC.